The clone carrying this T cell receptor (beta chain) has more than one count but fewer than ten. Its antigen is unknown. The CDR3 is 12 amino acids. Germline lookup yields CDR1 SEHNR and CDR2 FQNEAQ (reference sequence). V was pared by 2 bases and J by 11 bases, with 10 bases between. The time point here: week 11, during vaccination. The content of each vaccine dose was 300 ug of mutant IDH1 20-mer peptide, and topical imiquimod accompanied it. Assay used: immunoSEQ multiplex PCR; TCRdb lists only in-frame clones, some missing. The sample records about 36,000 clones, 80% being singletons. The record originates from a study of a mutant IDH1 vaccine in newly diagnosed glioma. About the study: Patients had eight vaccinations, in weeks 1, 3, 5, 7, 11, 15, 19 and 23.

Study-wide points: Whatever changes occurred in top peripheral T cell clonotypes seemed unrelated to pseudoprogression.

The V and J genes are TRBV7-9 and TRBJ1-5; D is undetermined. Sequences were derived from peripheral blood mononuclear cells (PBMCs), sampled from a glioma patient whose treatment included an IDH1 peptide vaccine. This receptor was obtained from a woman in her twenties or thirties with glioma. Some clones in this sample may be carry-over from other donors' samples. Written as DNA, the CDR3 is TGTGCCAGCAGCTTAAGGGAGGGAGCCCAGCATTTT. Protein: CASSLREGAQHF.